This T cell receptor (beta chain) was identified in a study of long-term antiretroviral therapy in people with HIV. Overall study results and limits: When set beside controls, HIV repertoires had CDR3 length ranges that were narrower.

Details on this clone: The antigen remains undetermined.

The V end was cut by 0 bases, the J end by 2 bases, with 11 bases between. The CDR3 is 16 amino acids. Germline lookup yields CDR1 LNHNV and CDR2 YYDKDF (reference sequence). About 1-11 million cryopreserved PBMC were held in samples before DNA extraction. The immunoSEQ assay was v3.0, run at survey level. The data were produced by immunoSEQ multiplex PCR, yet TCRdb's version contains in-frame clones alone and is incomplete. The sample carries about 27,000 clones, over 80% recorded once. The chain joins TRBV15 to TRBJ1-3, with D maybe TRBD1 (5 bases). The clonotype originates from a man younger than 35 with HIV. Sequencing used unsorted PBMCs, obtained 0.8 years before starting antiretroviral therapy. The CDR3 DNA follows: TGTGCCACCAGCAGAGATTTGCAGGGCGCTGGAAACACCATATATTTT. This encodes CATSRDLQGAGNTIYF.